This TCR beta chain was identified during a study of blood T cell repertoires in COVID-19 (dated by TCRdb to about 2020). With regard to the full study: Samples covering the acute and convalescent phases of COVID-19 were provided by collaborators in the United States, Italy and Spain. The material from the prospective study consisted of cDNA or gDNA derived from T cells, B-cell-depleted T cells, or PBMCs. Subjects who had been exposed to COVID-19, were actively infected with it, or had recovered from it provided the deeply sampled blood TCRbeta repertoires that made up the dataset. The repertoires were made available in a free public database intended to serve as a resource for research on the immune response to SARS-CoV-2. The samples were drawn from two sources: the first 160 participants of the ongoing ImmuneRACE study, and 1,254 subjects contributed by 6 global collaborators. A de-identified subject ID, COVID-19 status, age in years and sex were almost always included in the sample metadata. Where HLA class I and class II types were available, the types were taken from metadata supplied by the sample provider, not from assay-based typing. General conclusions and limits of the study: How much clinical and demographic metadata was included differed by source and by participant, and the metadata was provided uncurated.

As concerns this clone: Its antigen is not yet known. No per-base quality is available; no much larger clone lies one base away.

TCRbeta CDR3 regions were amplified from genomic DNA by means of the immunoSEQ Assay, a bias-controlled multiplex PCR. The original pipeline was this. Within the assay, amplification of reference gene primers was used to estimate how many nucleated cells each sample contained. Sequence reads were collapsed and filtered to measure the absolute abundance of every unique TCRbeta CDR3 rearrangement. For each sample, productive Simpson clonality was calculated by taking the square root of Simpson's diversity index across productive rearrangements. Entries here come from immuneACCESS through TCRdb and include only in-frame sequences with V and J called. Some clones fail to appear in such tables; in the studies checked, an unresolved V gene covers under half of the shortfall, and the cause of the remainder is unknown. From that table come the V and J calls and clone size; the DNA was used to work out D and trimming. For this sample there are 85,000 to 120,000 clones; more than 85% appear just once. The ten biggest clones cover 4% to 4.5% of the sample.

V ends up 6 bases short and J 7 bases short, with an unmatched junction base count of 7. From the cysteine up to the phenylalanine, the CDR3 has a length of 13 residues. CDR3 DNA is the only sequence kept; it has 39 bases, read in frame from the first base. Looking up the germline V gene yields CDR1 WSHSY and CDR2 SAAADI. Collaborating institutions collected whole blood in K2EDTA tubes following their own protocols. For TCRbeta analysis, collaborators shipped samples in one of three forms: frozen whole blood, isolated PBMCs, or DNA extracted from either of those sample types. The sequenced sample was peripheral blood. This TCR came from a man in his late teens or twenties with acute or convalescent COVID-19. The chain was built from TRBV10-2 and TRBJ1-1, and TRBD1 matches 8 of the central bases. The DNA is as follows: TGCGCCAGCAGACAGGGGGGTTACAATGAAGCTTTCTTT. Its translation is CASRQGGYNEAFF.